This entry concerns a single TCR beta chain. The target antigen is unknown. Libraries were prepared by immunoSEQ multiplex PCR; TCRdb keeps only in-frame clonotypes and omits some of them. Of some 100,000 clones in the sample, around nine tenths are singletons; the top ten hold around a sixth. This specimen belongs to a study of T cell responses to AZD1222 COVID-19 vaccine. About the study: The analysis combined second doses at about 4 or about 12 weeks. Study conclusions and caveats: Across the whole spike, CD4 TCRs peaked at regions 160-218 and 743-854.

The CDR3 totals 14 residues. Germline V gene data show CDR1 as MNHNY and CDR2 as SVGAGI (reference sequence). V dropped 7 bases and J dropped 5; count of bases not matched to a gene: 8. The TCR sequence derives from an adult in good health. The chain links TRBV6-6 to TRBJ1-2, with 9 bases fitting TRBD1. Sequenced material: peripheral blood, taken on day 0 of AZD1222 vaccination. The CDR3 sequence is CASKGTGQGYGYTF. The CDR3 DNA is TGTGCCAGCAAGGGGACAGGGCAAGGGTATGGCTACACCTTC.